This T cell receptor beta chain was recovered during a study of blood T cell repertoires in COVID-19. CDR3 length: 15 residues. Trimming removed 3 bases at V and 0 bases at J, with 12 bases between. Germline loops: CDR1 MNHNY, CDR2 SVGAGI (reference sequence). Original data processing: Amplification with reference gene primers provided the estimates of nucleated cell counts. The protocol was immunoSEQ multiplex PCR, while the TCRdb copy is restricted to in-frame clones and leaves out a portion. V, J and clone size are those of that table, while D and trimming were read from the DNA. The sample contains 450,000 to 600,000 clones, approximately 90% of which appear only once. The cohort comprised adults aged about 18 to 89 years residing in 20 to 30 US areas. Participant-given clinical history determined each cohort assignment.

The rearrangement links TRBV6-6 to TRBJ2-7, with a weak D call TRBD1 (6 bases). This sequence originates from a young woman who had recovered from COVID-19. The sequenced sample consisted of PBMCs or T cells enriched from blood (not recorded which). CDR3 DNA sequence: TGTGCCAGCAGTTATTTGGGGGCAAGCTCCTACGAGCAGTACTTC. Translated, it gives CASSYLGASSYEQYF.